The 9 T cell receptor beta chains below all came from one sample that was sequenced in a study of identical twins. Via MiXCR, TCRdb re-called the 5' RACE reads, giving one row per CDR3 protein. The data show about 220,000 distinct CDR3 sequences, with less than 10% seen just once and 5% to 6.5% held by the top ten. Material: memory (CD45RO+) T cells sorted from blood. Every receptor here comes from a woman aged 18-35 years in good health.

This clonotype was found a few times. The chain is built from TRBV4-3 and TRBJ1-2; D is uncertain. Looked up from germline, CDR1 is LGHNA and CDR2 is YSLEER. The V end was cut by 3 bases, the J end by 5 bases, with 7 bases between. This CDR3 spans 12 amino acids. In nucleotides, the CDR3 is TGCGCCAGCAGCCACGCCGGGTATGGCTACACCTTC. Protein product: CASSHAGYGYTF.

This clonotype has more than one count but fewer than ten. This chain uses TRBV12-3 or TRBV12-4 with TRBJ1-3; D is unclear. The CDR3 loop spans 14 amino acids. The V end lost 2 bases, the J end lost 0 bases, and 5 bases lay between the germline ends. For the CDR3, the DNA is TGTGCCAGCAGTTTACGTCACTCTGGAAACACCATATATTTT. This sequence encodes CASSLRHSGNTIYF.

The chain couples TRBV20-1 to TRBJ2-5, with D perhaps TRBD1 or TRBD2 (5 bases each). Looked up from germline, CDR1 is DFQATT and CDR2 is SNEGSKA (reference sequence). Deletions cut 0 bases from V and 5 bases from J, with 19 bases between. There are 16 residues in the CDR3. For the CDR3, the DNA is TGCAGTGCTAGAGATGAAGGGTGGGGGAAAGGGGAGACCCAGTACTTC. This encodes CSARDEGWGKGETQYF.

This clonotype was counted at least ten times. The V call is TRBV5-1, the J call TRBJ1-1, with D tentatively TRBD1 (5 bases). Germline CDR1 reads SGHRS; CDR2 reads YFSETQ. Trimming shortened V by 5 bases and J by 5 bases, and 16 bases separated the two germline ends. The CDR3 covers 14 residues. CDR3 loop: CASRVGTTGTEAFF. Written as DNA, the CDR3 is TGCGCCAGCAGGGTCGGGACTACCGGGACTGAAGCTTTCTTT. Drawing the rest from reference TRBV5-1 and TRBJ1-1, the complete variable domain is KAGVTQTPRYLIKTRGQQVTLSCSPISGHRSVSWYQQTPGQGLQFLFEYFSETQRNKGNFPGRFSGRQFSNSRSEMNVSTLELGDSALYLCASRVGTTGTEAFFGQGTRLTVV.

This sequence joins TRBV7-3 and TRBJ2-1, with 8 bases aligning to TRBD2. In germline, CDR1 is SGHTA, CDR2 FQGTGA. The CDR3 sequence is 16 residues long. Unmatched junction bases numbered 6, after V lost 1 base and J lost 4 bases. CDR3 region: CASSLSYGGGYNEQFF. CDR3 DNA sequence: TGTGCCAGCAGCTTAAGTTACGGCGGGGGGTACAATGAGCAGTTCTTC.

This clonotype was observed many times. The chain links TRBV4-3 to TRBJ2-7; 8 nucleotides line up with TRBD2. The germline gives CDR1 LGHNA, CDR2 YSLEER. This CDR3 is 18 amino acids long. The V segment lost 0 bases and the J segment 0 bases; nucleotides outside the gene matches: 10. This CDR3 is CASSQEALAAKSSYEQYF. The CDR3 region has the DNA TGCGCCAGCAGCCAAGAGGCACTAGCGGCCAAAAGCTCCTACGAGCAGTACTTC.

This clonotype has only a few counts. The CDR3: CASRMHGYEQYF. CDR3 nucleotide sequence: TGCGCCAGCAGGATGCACGGCTACGAGCAGTACTTC. The chain is built from TRBV5-1 and TRBJ2-7; D is unresolved. CDR3 length: 12 residues. The ends were cut back, 5 bases at V and 3 bases at J, with 9 bases in the middle. CDR1 is SGHRS and CDR2 is YFSETQ in the germline V gene.

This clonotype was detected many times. CDR3 loop: CASSFGDRGNEQYF. In nucleotides, the CDR3 is TGCGCCAGCAGCTTTGGGGACAGGGGGAACGAGCAGTACTTC. This chain connects TRBV5-1 to TRBJ2-7; 11 bases match TRBD1. Germline trimming cut 2 bases from V and 5 bases from J; bases unmatched to any gene: 3. CDR3 length: 14 residues. Germline V gene sequence: CDR1 SGHRS, CDR2 YFSETQ. The variable domain in full, with the rest retrieved from reference TRBV5-1 and TRBJ2-7, is KAGVTQTPRYLIKTRGQQVTLSCSPISGHRSVSWYQQTPGQGLQFLFEYFSETQRNKGNFPGRFSGRQFSNSRSEMNVSTLELGDSALYLCASSFGDRGNEQYFGPGTRLTVT.

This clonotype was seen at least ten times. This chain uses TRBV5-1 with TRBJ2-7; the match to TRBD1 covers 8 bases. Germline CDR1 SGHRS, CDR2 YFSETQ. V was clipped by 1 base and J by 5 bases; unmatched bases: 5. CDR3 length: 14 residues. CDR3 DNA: TGCGCCAGCAGCTTGCAGGGGGCGCAAAACGAGCAGTACTTC. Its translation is CASSLQGAQNEQYF. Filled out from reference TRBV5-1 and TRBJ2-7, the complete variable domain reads KAGVTQTPRYLIKTRGQQVTLSCSPISGHRSVSWYQQTPGQGLQFLFEYFSETQRNKGNFPGRFSGRQFSNSRSEMNVSTLELGDSALYLCASSLQGAQNEQYFGPGTRLTVT.